This record looks at one T cell receptor (beta chain) sequence and its context. The table lists this clone with a count of one. No cognate antigen has been identified for it. Base qualities were left out, and no much larger clone turns up one base away. The entry originates in a study of PD-L1 blockade in urothelial cancer (dated by TCRdb to about 2017). For the wider study: Therapy was started in the mid-2010s for all patients, and atezolizumab 1,200 mg was administered intravenously every 3 weeks. Blood samples were analyzed at 3 weeks after treatment start (second dose) and at 6 weeks after treatment start. About 90% of the roughly 29 patients were males with bladder-origin urothelial cancer, and about 65% of the roughly 30 reported a prior smoking history. Pretreatment tumor samples and matched peripheral blood, collected serially before and after atezolizumab treatment, underwent TCR sequencing. Eight to ten patients achieved durable clinical benefit and some 21 did not. An exploratory multi-omic analysis was conducted of the somatic, immune and clinical correlates of response to PD-L1 blockade with atezolizumab in urothelial cancer. In the same patients, whole exome sequencing and RNA sequencing of pretreatment tumors were performed in addition to TCR sequencing. Around 29 patients had pretreatment blood TCR-seq, around 25 had at least one posttreatment blood collection, and around 25 had tumor TCR-seq. Patients had an ECOG performance status of 0 or 1 and had received between 0 and 3 prior chemotherapy regimens. Blood samples yielded a median of around 150,000 T cells and some 80,000 unique TCRs, with median clonality 0.080. Durable clinical benefit was defined as progression-free survival longer than 6 months, and TCR features were also tested against progression-free and overall survival. Results and caveats for the whole study, not just this receptor: A pretreatment peripheral blood TCR clonality below the median was linked to improved progression-free and overall survival. Because the sample size was small (n ≈ 28) and many of the analyses were exploratory, the results are meant to be hypothesis-generating. Among patients with durable benefit, tumor-associated TCR clones showed greater expansion in peripheral blood 3 weeks after treatment started (n ≈ 23, p = 0.022).

The sample's time point, from its label and the paper: pretreatment peripheral blood. The cohort comprised around 30 patients with locally advanced or metastatic urothelial carcinoma treated at Memorial Sloan Kettering on a trial protocol. Peripheral blood mononuclear cells were collected from each patient pretreatment and during treatment, giving between 1 and 8 total time points per patient. The Qiagen DNeasy Blood extraction kit was used to purify genomic DNA from total PBMCs and tumor samples. PBMCs were collected pretreatment and during treatment, and were isolated and stored as previously described. To estimate absolute template abundance from read counts, synthetic TCR analog templates were spiked into each PCR. TCRbeta CDR3 regions were amplified from genomic DNA with bias-controlled V and J gene primers using the immunoSEQ assay. Rearranged TCRbeta segments were sequenced at approximately 20X coverage. The original methods were these. Sequencing errors were corrected by clustering and CDR3s were annotated against IMGT to assign V, D and J genes. Downstream analyses used only productive TCRbeta rearrangements and left out out-of-frame or stop-codon sequences. Clonality was calculated as one minus the Shannon entropy normalized by the log of the number of unique productive sequences. Clones differing between time points or between blood and tumor were identified by Fisher's exact test with Benjamini-Hochberg correction at adjusted p below 0.01. Entries here come from immuneACCESS through TCRdb and include only in-frame sequences with V and J called. Some clones fail to appear in such tables; in the studies checked, an unresolved V gene covers under half of the shortfall, and the cause of the remainder is unknown. That table is the source of V, J and clone size, and D and trimming were worked out from the DNA. This sample lists more than 90,000 clones; roughly 84% were detected once. The ten largest account for 1.5% to 2% of the sample.

The source is a man in his sixties with urothelial cancer. The starting material was PBMCs, obtained around atezolizumab (anti-PD-L1) treatment.

The CDR3 is CPGAGLANSEETQYF. The DNA sequence is as follows: TGCCCCGGGGCAGGACTAGCAAATTCGGAAGAGACCCAGTACTTC. The chain couples TRBV10-1 to TRBJ2-5; 8 junctional bases match TRBD2. The CDR3 goes from the cysteine to the phenylalanine over 15 residues. The read is trimmed to its CDR3 DNA, 45 bases read in frame from base 1. CDR1 and CDR2 are read off the germline V gene (reference sequence) as WNHNN and SYGVQD.